This passage covers 7 T cell receptor beta chains from one sample sequenced in a study of T cells in Graves' hyperthyroidism and ophthalmopathy. It was RNA transcripts that yielded the amplified TCR beta CDR3 regions. First-round RT-PCR of the TCR CDR3 relied on the HTBI primer set. TCRdb reprocessed the multiplex PCR reads via MiXCR and lists one record per CDR3 protein. Of more than 550,000 distinct CDR3 sequences listed, about 45% are singletons. The specimen sequenced was peripheral blood or thyroid tissue (not recorded which). All receptors come from an adult man with Graves' disease, either hyperthyroidism or ophthalmopathy (not recorded which).

This clonotype occurred many times. The chain uses TRBV7-9 and TRBJ1-1; possible D gene TRBD1, 6 bases. V dropped 3 bases and J dropped 5 bases, with 13 bases sitting between them. CDR1 and CDR2 from the germline V gene are SEHNR and FQNEAQ (reference sequence). The CDR3 has 14 amino acids. The CDR3 loop reads CASSLAGARTEAFF. As DNA, the CDR3 is TGTGCCAGCAGCTTGGCAGGGGCTCGGACTGAAGCTTTCTTT.

This clonotype turned up a few times. This chain connects TRBV5-1 to TRBJ2-5, with 11 nucleotides matching TRBD2. Germline V gives CDR1 SGHRS, CDR2 YFSETQ. The CDR3 runs to 14 residues. Unmatched junction bases numbered 2, after V lost 0 bases and J lost 7 bases. CDR3 loop: CASSLGTSGPTQYF. CDR3 sequence (DNA): TGCGCCAGCAGCTTGGGGACTAGCGGGCCGACCCAGTACTTC.

The chain uses TRBV24-1 and TRBJ1-2; 10 bases agree with TRBD1. Looked up from germline, CDR1 is KGHDR and CDR2 is SFDVKD. The junction had 2 bases not matched to a gene; V was cut back by 4 bases and J by 7 bases. The CDR3 length is 13 residues. The CDR3 nucleotides read TGTGCCACCAGTGAGGGGACAGGGGTTGGCTACACCTTC. It specifies CATSEGTGVGYTF.

Concerning this clonotype itself: Possible read error: a much larger clone is one base away. The V call is TRBV20-1, the J call TRBJ2-5; 10 nucleotides agree with TRBD1. The DNA end is a closer match to TRBJ2-7, so the J assignment may be wrong. This CDR3 has 15 amino acids. CDR1 DFQATT and CDR2 SNEGSKA come from the germline V gene (reference sequence). In nucleotides, the CDR3 is TGCAGTGCTAGAGATCGGGGACAGGGGAAGGACGAGCAGTACTTC. Amino acids: CSARDRGQGKDEQYF.

To note about this clonotype: A much bigger clone sits one base away, suggesting this may be a read error. CDR3 protein: CSVVDREDSDQPQHF. Here the CDR3 DNA reads TGCAGCGTTGTGGACAGGGAAGATAGCGATCAGCCCCAGCATTTT. The chain couples TRBV29-1 to TRBJ1-5, with 8 positions matching TRBD1. This CDR3 is 15 amino acids long. Germline CDR1 and CDR2: SQVTM and ANQGSEA. The whole variable domain, remainder taken from reference TRBV29-1 and TRBJ1-5, is SAVISQKPSRDICQRGTSLTIQCQVDSQVTMMFWYRQQPGQSLTLIATANQGSEATYESGFVIDKFPISRPNLTFSTLTVSNMSPEDSSIYLCSVVDREDSDQPQHFGDGTRLSIL.

Comment on this clonotype: A read error is possible here, since a much larger clone lies one base away. The rearrangement joins TRBV20-1 to TRBJ1-5; no reliable D call. Trimming took off 6 bases at V and 0 bases at J, with 15 bases between the two ends. Germline values: CDR1 DFQATT, CDR2 SNEGSKA (reference sequence). The CDR3 has 15 residues. The CDR3 is CSAQPEKYSNQPQHF. The CDR3 nucleotides read TGCAGTGCCCAGCCTGAGAAGTATAGCAATCAGCCCCAGCATTTT.

As for this clonotype: A much bigger clone sits one base away, suggesting this may be a read error. This sequence joins TRBV15 and TRBJ2-5; no clear D gene. Per germline, CDR1 LNHNV and CDR2 YYDKDF (reference sequence). This CDR3 contains 10 residues. The CDR3 DNA follows: TGTGCCACCAGCAGAGAGGCCCAGTACTTC. Translation: CATSREAQYF. Looking up the rest from reference TRBV15 and TRBJ2-5 gives the full variable domain: DAMVIQNPRYQVTQFGKPVTLSCSQTLNHNVMYWYQQKSSQAPKLLFHYYDKDFNNEADTPDNFQSRRPNTSFCFLDIRSPGLGDTAMYLCATSREAQYFGPGTRLLVL.